The present entry profiles one T cell receptor beta chain with its context. Its recognized antigen is unknown. No quality values exist for individual bases; no much larger clone is one base distant. The sample comes from a study of a mutant IDH1 vaccine in newly diagnosed glioma (dated by TCRdb to about 2021). Background for the entire study: Vaccination was initiated 4-6 weeks after radiotherapy alone, or concurrently with temozolomide cycles in the chemotherapy-containing groups. Peripheral blood was drawn at six visits: V03 (baseline), V05, V07, V10, V12 and V13. For exploratory analyses, longitudinal TCRB deep sequencing was carried out in 25 treated patients wherever samples were available. Visit V12 was the week-35 safety follow-up and visit V13 was the week-47 end of study. Prior to enrollment, standard therapy consisting of radiotherapy alone, temozolomide alone, or radiochemotherapy with temozolomide had been administered to patients, with the combination being received by most patients. Of the approximately 29 treated patients, 62.5% were male and 37.5% were female, and a mean age of roughly 37 years was recorded. What the work shows at the level of the full study, not this receptor alone: Across multiple MHC alleles, vaccine-induced immune responses were seen in 90% to 95% of patients. Availability determined which PBMC samples were chosen for TCRB deep sequencing. According to the authors, sample limitations meant that analyses of patient blood samples could not be reproduced. Pseudoprogression seemed to be unrelated to changes in the top peripheral T cell clonotypes found by TCRB sequencing.

From the germline V gene, CDR1 is MNHNS and CDR2 is SASEGT. A distance of 10 bases separates the germline ends of V and J, which lose 7 bases and 3 bases respectively. From its cysteine to its phenylalanine, the CDR3 spans 13 amino acids. The retained sequence is limited to the CDR3, 39 bases, with the frame set at the first base. This specimen's time point label, interpreted: week 35, safety follow-up. Each vaccine dose was 300 ug of a 20-mer mutant IDH1 peptide in Montanide, given subcutaneously with topical imiquimod. Across visits V03 through V10, patients got a total of eight vaccinations, given in weeks 1, 3, 5, 7, 11, 15, 19 and 23. All donors had newly diagnosed IDH1-mutant astrocytomas of WHO grade 3 or 4 that showed loss of nuclear ATRX. The samples were drawn from NOA16, a multicentre, single-arm, open-label phase I trial in Germany that tested a mutant IDH1 peptide vaccine in humans for the first time. The DNeasy Blood and Tissue Kit was used to extract genomic DNA from EDTA blood for TCRB sequencing.

Library generation was performed with the immunoSEQ multiplex PCR assay. Rearranged TCR beta chain sequences were amplified with the hsTCRB Kit following the manufacturer's protocol. An Illumina MiSeq was used to sequence the TCRB libraries. As for the authors' bioinformatics: Demultiplexing, trimming and gene mapping were performed with the kit vendor's proprietary platform. In its TCRdb copy, this immuneACCESS table keeps in-frame sequences only and misses some clones. Where compared with another copy, unresolved V genes explain less than half of these, and the others have no known cause. V, J and clone size are taken as reported in that table, and D and trimming were inferred from the DNA itself. Across this sample there are 40,000 to 45,000 clones, with roughly 84% seen only once. The ten largest clones capture 4.5% to 5.5% of the sample.

The rearrangement joined TRBV6-1 to TRBJ1-5, with the D gene call left open. Sequenced here: PBMCs, sampled from a glioma patient whose treatment included an IDH1 peptide vaccine. The receptor's source is a woman in her forties or fifties with glioma. The sequenced DNA: TGTGCCAGCAACCGTGGTACCAATCAGCCCCAGCATTTT. It specifies CASNRGTNQPQHF.